The T cell receptor beta chain described here comes from a study of radiotherapy plus CTLA-4 blockade in lung cancer. At the level of the study: With 30% to 40% of patients having disease control, objective responses were seen in roughly 18%. Study conclusions and caveats: Early shifts in blood T cell clones, with interferon-beta, reportedly predicted response best.

TCRdb keeps only in-frame clones here, not all; method: immunoSEQ multiplex PCR. The sample records about 110,000 clones, 81% being singletons. For this clone: Its target is unknown.

J was trimmed by 0 bases and V by 10 bases; bases with no gene match: 11. The V gene's germline CDR1 is MNHNS and CDR2 SASEGT. CDR3 length equals 15 residues. The sample was peripheral blood, taken from a patient treated with radiotherapy plus ipilimumab. This clonotype was sampled from a human donor with non-small cell lung cancer that progressed on radiotherapy plus ipilimumab. Some clones in this sample may be carry-over from other donors' samples. The chain combines TRBV6-1 with TRBJ2-7; 8 nucleotides align to TRBD2. As DNA, the CDR3 is TGTGCCATCAAGAGCGCGGGGGGCCCCTCCTACGAGCAGTACTTC. This codes for CAIKSAGGPSYEQYF.